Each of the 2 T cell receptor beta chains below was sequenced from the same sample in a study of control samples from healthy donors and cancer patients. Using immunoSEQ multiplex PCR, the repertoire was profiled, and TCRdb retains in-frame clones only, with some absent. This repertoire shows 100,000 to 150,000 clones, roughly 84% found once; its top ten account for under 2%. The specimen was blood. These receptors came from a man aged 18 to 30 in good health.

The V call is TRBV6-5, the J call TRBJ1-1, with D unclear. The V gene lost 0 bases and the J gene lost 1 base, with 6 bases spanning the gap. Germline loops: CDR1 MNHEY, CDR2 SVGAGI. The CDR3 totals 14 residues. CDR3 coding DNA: TGTGCCAGCAGTTACTCCGGCAGGAACACTGAAGCTTTCTTT. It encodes CASSYSGRNTEAFF.

As DNA, the CDR3 is TGTGCCAGCAGTAGTAGTAGTGGGGATGAGCAGTTCTTC. It is translated as CASSSSSGDEQFF. The rearrangement links TRBV6-4 to TRBJ2-1; D unclear. V was pared by 5 bases and J by 8 bases, with 13 bases between. The length of the CDR3 is 13 residues. Germline V CDR1 and CDR2: MRHNA, SNTAGT.